This TCR beta chain emerged from a study of blood T cell repertoires in COVID-19. CDR1 and CDR2 (germline): SGDLS, YYNGEE. Between the trimmed V and J ends, which lost 3 bases and 0 bases, there was a span of 12 bases. The CDR3 covers 15 residues. The assay was immunoSEQ multiplex PCR, and TCRdb's table has in-frame clones only and misses some. The sample has about 250,000 clones, 80% to 85% seen once. This chain connects TRBV9 to TRBJ1-1; TRBD1 is a possible D gene (6 bases). The sample comprised peripheral blood. This sequence was found in a man aged 45 to 65 with active or convalescent COVID-19. The CDR3 DNA reads as TGTGCCAGCAGCGCTTCAGGGGCCCTGAACACTGAAGCTTTCTTT. Translated: CASSASGALNTEAFF.